Below, 5 T cell receptor beta chains from the same sample are listed, as sequenced in a study of shared clonotypes between healthy human individuals. Assay used: immunoSEQ multiplex PCR; TCRdb lists only in-frame clones, some missing. Found here are about 2.3 million clones, 85% to 95% of them singletons; the top ten hold 0.3% to 0.45%. The specimen sequenced was naive CD4+ T cells from PBMCs. Specified subset: CD45RA+ positively selected. Receptor source: a man in his late teens or twenties in good health. Some clones in this sample may be carry-over from other donors' samples.

The gene calls are TRBV6-5 and TRBJ2-1; D remains ambiguous. The CDR3 spans 12 residues. Per the germline V gene, CDR1 is MNHEY and CDR2 is SVGAGI. V gave up 8 bases and J gave up 6 bases, with 11 bases separating them. In nucleotides, the CDR3 is TGTGCCAGCGGTCTGAAGGGCAATGAGCAGTTCTTC. This sequence encodes CASGLKGNEQFF.

The V and J genes are TRBV9 and TRBJ2-2; 7 bases fit TRBD1. In germline, CDR1 is SGDLS, CDR2 YYNGEE. J was trimmed by 3 bases and V by 0 bases; bases with no gene match: 2. The CDR3 is 15 amino acids. The CDR3 loop reads CASSVGQGDTGELFF. CDR3 DNA: TGTGCCAGCAGCGTAGGTCAGGGGGACACCGGGGAGCTGTTTTTT.

The chain has TRBV9 and TRBJ2-5, with 16 bases identical to TRBD2. The length of the CDR3 is 18 residues. Trimming took 4 bases from V and 4 from J; bases not matched to a gene: 10. Germline V lookup: CDR1 SGDLS, CDR2 YYNGEE. The CDR3 DNA is TGTGCCAGCAGCACCGGGGCGGGACTAGCGGGAGGGGGAGAGACCCAGTACTTC. Translated, it gives CASSTGAGLAGGGETQYF.

The chain employs TRBV19 and TRBJ1-3; possibly TRBD1 for D (5 bases). Germline CDR1 is LNHDA and CDR2 is SQIVND (reference sequence). The CDR3 is made up of 15 amino acids. V gave up 5 bases and J gave up 5 bases, with 16 bases separating them. CDR3 sequence (DNA): TGTGCCAGTAGTCTAAGGGGCGGACCTAGAAACACCATATATTTT. Its translation: CASSLRGGPRNTIYF.

The V and J genes are TRBV7-8 and TRBJ1-1; D call uncertain. Between the trimmed V and J ends, which lost 0 bases and 7 bases, there was a span of 9 bases. The CDR3 is 13 residues long. The germline V gene has CDR1 SGHVS and CDR2 FQNEAQ. The CDR3 reads CASSLAMAGEAFF. The CDR3 bases are TGTGCCAGCAGCTTAGCGATGGCTGGTGAAGCTTTCTTT.